These T cell receptor beta chains were read from a single sample in a study of vaccination and CD4 T cells after COVID-19. A single record per CDR3 protein comes from TCRdb applying MiXCR to the PCR reads. The profile shows 8,400 or so distinct CDR3 sequences, about 67% of them singletons. Antigens of these TCRs are unknown. The sequenced material came from CD4+ T cells from blood, cultured in vitro. The receptors here all came from a human donor who had recovered from COVID-19. Both conserved end residues are part of each CDR3. D genes are given only for firm matches. Some rows mark clone size as missing; the rest say once, few, many or name a class of expanded clone.

- TRBJ2-2 TRBV20-1 - CSASKVGGRNTGELFF TGCAGTGCTAGTAAGGTGGGAGGTCGGAACACCGGGGAGCTGTTTTTT
- TRBJ1-1 TRBV20-1 - CSAVQGWDTEAFF TGCAGCGCTGTTCAGGGCTGGGACACTGAAGCTTTCTTT
- TRBJ1-5 TRBV7-2 - CASSLRQRNQPQHF TGTGCCAGCAGCTTAAGGCAGAGGAATCAGCCCCAGCATTTT
- TRBJ1-2 TRBV27 TRBD1 CASSFGTGGAGYTF TGTGCCAGCAGTTTTGGGACAGGGGGCGCTGGCTACACCTTC
- TRBJ2-3 TRBV7-2 TRBD2 CASSNPSLAGANTDTQYF TGTGCCAGCAGCAACCCGTCCCTAGCGGGGGCTAACACAGATACGCAGTATTTT
- TRBJ1-6 TRBV27 - CASSPYTPRGNSPLHF TGTGCCAGCAGTCCATACACCCCCAGGGGTAATTCACCCCTCCACTTT
few TRBJ1-2 TRBV5-4 TRBD1 CASSQKQGAYGYTF TGTGCCAGCAGCCAAAAACAGGGGGCCTATGGCTACACCTTC
- TRBJ1-2 TRBV20-1 - CSARNSEGRDYGYTF TGCAGTGCTAGAAACTCAGAGGGGCGCGACTATGGCTACACCTTC
- TRBJ2-2 TRBV4-2 - CASSQAGRANTGELFF TGTGCCAGCAGCCAAGCAGGCAGGGCAAACACCGGGGAGCTGTTTTTT
- TRBJ1-3 TRBV6-5 - CASSYRTPRETGNTIYF TGTGCCAGCAGTTACCGGACCCCAAGGGAGACTGGAAACACCATATATTTT
once TRBJ2-3 TRBV5-4 TRBD2 CASSLAPSGGAFYRATDTQYF TGTGCCAGCAGCTTGGCCCCTAGCGGGGGGGCATTTTATCGAGCCACAGATACGCAGTATTTT
- TRBJ1-2 TRBV9 TRBD1 CASSVEGARGYTF TGTGCCAGCAGCGTAGAGGGGGCGCGTGGCTACACCTTC
- TRBJ2-3 TRBV20-1 TRBD2 CSGVAGAVDTQYF TGCAGTGGGGTAGCGGGGGCTGTAGATACGCAGTATTTT
- TRBJ2-7 TRBV7-9 - CASSPTGDEQYF TGTGCCAGCAGCCCGACGGGGGACGAGCAGTACTTC
- TRBJ2-4 TRBV2 - CATAGLAKNIQYF TGTGCCACCGCAGGACTAGCCAAAAACATTCAGTACTTC
few TRBJ1-3 TRBV6-5 - CASSYSLGSSGNTIYF TGTGCCAGCAGTTACTCCCTGGGGTCCTCTGGAAACACCATATATTTT
- TRBJ2-7 TRBV7-3 - CASSLRPLGEQYF TGTGCCAGCAGCTTACGACCCCTTGGCGAGCAGTACTTC
- TRBJ1-5 TRBV6-2/TRBV6-3 - CASTHLYSSGLHQPQHF TGTGCCAGCACGCACCTTTACTCCTCGGGCCTTCATCAGCCCCAGCATTTT
- TRBJ2-2 TRBV19 - CASSITGPVGTGELFF TGTGCCAGTAGTATCACGGGACCGGTTGGCACCGGGGAGCTGTTTTTT
few TRBJ2-1 TRBV7-2 - CASSLGNAAYNEQFF TGTGCCAGCAGCTTAGGTAACGCGGCCTACAATGAGCAGTTCTTC
- TRBJ2-7 TRBV4-2 TRBD2 CASSHTGTSSYEQYF TGTGCCAGCAGCCATACCGGGACTAGCTCCTACGAGCAGTACTTC
- TRBJ2-3 TRBV28 - CASSSWDGSTDTQYF TGTGCCAGCAGTTCCTGGGACGGGAGCACAGATACGCAGTATTTT
- TRBJ1-2 TRBV20-1 - CSARGTPNYGYTF TGCAGTGCTAGAGGGACACCGAACTATGGCTACACCTTC
- TRBJ2-2 TRBV19 - CASSLGSSRAGELFF TGTGCCAGTAGCCTGGGGTCTAGCAGGGCCGGGGAGCTGTTTTTT
few TRBJ1-4 TRBV12-3/TRBV12-4 - CASTLRGAGKLFF TGTGCCAGCACCTTGCGAGGGGCTGGAAAACTGTTTTTT
few TRBJ2-3 TRBV7-2 - CASSLAGGHTDTQYF TGTGCCAGCAGCTTAGCGGGGGGGCACACAGATACGCAGTATTTT
- TRBJ1-2 TRBV19 - CASSMVGAAWGYTF TGTGCCAGTAGTATGGTCGGGGCCGCTTGGGGCTACACCTTC
- TRBJ2-5 TRBV7-2 - CASSEIREAETQYF TGTGCCAGCAGCGAAATCAGGGAGGCGGAGACCCAGTACTTC
- TRBJ1-1 TRBV12-3/TRBV12-4 - CASSLRWGMNTEAFF TGTGCCAGCAGTCTCCGGTGGGGGATGAACACTGAAGCTTTCTTT
- TRBJ2-3 TRBV24-1 - CATSDLGGPGTSTDTQYF TGTGCCACCAGTGATTTGGGGGGGCCAGGGACCAGCACAGATACGCAGTATTTT
- TRBJ1-6 TRBV12-3/TRBV12-4 - CASSSSYNSPLHF TGTGCCAGCAGCAGCTCCTATAATTCACCCCTCCACTTT
- TRBJ2-1 TRBV20-1 TRBD2 CSETSGRNEQFF TGCAGTGAGACTAGCGGGAGGAATGAGCAGTTCTTC
- TRBJ2-4 TRBV7-9 - CASSSDSLAKNIQYF TGTGCCAGCAGCTCCGACAGCCTAGCCAAAAACATTCAGTACTTC
- TRBJ1-1 TRBV11-2 - CASSLEARVRTEAFF TGTGCCAGCAGCTTAGAGGCCAGGGTGAGAACTGAAGCTTTCTTT
- TRBJ1-5 TRBV19 - CASSIGASAGHQPQHF TGTGCCAGTAGTATAGGGGCCTCCGCGGGGCATCAGCCCCAGCATTTT
- TRBJ1-1 TRBV20-1 - CSARKPSGHDTEAFF TGCAGTGCTAGAAAGCCCAGCGGACACGACACTGAAGCTTTCTTT
once TRBJ1-6 TRBV12-3/TRBV12-4 - CASSTDTGANSPLHF TGTGCCAGCAGCACTGACACGGGGGCGAATTCACCCCTCCACTTT
- TRBJ1-5 TRBV11-3 - CASSNLPWGGDYSNQPQHF TGTGCCAGCAGCAACTTGCCCTGGGGGGGCGATTATAGCAATCAGCCCCAGCATTTT
once TRBJ1-1 TRBV12-3/TRBV12-4 - CASREQGYTEAFF TGTGCCAGCAGGGAACAGGGTTACACTGAAGCTTTCTTT
few TRBJ2-6 TRBV20-1 - CSARATASGANVLTF TGCAGTGCTAGAGCAACAGCCTCTGGGGCCAACGTCCTGACTTTC
- TRBJ1-2 TRBV4-1 TRBD1 CASSLGQGPYGYTF TGCGCCAGCAGCCTGGGACAGGGGCCCTATGGCTACACCTTC
- TRBJ1-1 TRBV7-8 - CASSLPGGWAFF TGTGCCAGCAGCTTGCCGGGCGGATGGGCTTTCTTT
- TRBJ2-3 TRBV6-2/TRBV6-3 TRBD2 CASSYSVRESTDTQYF TGTGCCAGCAGTTACTCTGTGCGGGAGAGCACAGATACGCAGTATTTT
few TRBJ2-7 TRBV7-6 TRBD1 CASSYRPSGTGDEQYF TGTGCCAGCAGCTACCGCCCTTCCGGGACAGGGGACGAGCAGTACTTC
- TRBJ2-7 TRBV18 TRBD1 CASSPPGQIINEQYF TGTGCCAGCTCACCGCCGGGACAGATAATTAACGAGCAGTACTTC
- TRBJ1-2 TRBV27 - CASSTSGAGGYTF TGTGCCAGCTCCACTAGCGGTGCGGGGGGCTACACCTTC